The 22 T cell receptor beta chains below all came from one sample that was sequenced in a study of regulatory T cells in long-lasting Graves disease. Specified time point: persistent/refractory GD, antithyroid drugs over 5 years with positive TRAb. PBMC-extracted RNA yielded the TCR library. In building TCR beta libraries, iRepertoire HTBI primers were used together with Arm-PCR of CDR3 regions. Using its own MiXCR run on the multiplex PCR reads, TCRdb lists one record per CDR3 protein. The profile shows about 460,000 distinct CDR3 sequences, approximately 23% of them singletons. The sequences come from peripheral blood mononuclear cells (PBMCs), collected when the disease was refractory, from a patient treated with antithyroid drugs. The receptors originated from a female donor with Graves disease.

The table lists this clonotype with a few counts. As DNA, the CDR3 is TGCAGCGTCCACCGACAGGGACCTGGAAACACCATATATTTT. It codes for CSVHRQGPGNTIYF. The rearrangement joins TRBV29-1 to TRBJ1-3; 7 bases line up with TRBD1. Per germline, CDR1 SQVTM and CDR2 ANQGSEA. The CDR3 extends over 14 amino acids. The V gene end was trimmed by 6 bases and the J gene end by 2 bases; junction bases not matched to a gene: 7.

To note about this clonotype: In this CDR3 the conserved last residue, phenylalanine or tryptophan, is missing, so a read error is likely. The rearrangement joins TRBV2 to TRBJ2-2; D may be TRBD2 (6 bases). V was pared by 6 bases and J by 2 bases, with 19 bases between. CDR1 SNHLY and CDR2 FYNNEI come from the germline V gene. The CDR3 has 17 amino acids. CDR3 nucleotide sequence: TGTGCCAGCAGCCTCTTCGGGACTTCCCTTAACACCGGGGAGCTGTTTCTT. As protein: CASSLFGTSLNTGELFL.

This clonotype was picked up many times. The J gene is TRBJ2-1, the V gene TRBV6-1; 9 nucleotides match TRBD1. The CDR3 loop spans 16 amino acids. Germline V lookup: CDR1 MNHNS, CDR2 SASEGT. J lost 3 bases, V lost 6 bases, and 9 bases had no gene match. In nucleotides, the CDR3 is TGTGCCAGCAGCATGGCCAGGGACAGGGTCTACAATGAGCAGTTCTTC. This codes for CASSMARDRVYNEQFF.

The chain links TRBV28 to TRBJ2-3, with D possibly being TRBD1 (6 bases). Germline V gives CDR1 MDHEN, CDR2 SYDVKM. The CDR3 runs 14 residues. V was trimmed by 7 bases and J by 1 base, leaving 12 bases between them. The CDR3 bases are TGTGCCAGCATAGCGACAGGCCGCACAGATACGCAGTATTTT. It translates to CASIATGRTDTQYF.

This clonotype turned up a few times. This chain links TRBV10-3 with TRBJ2-7, with D hard to call. The CDR3 length is 14 residues. Germline-derived CDR1 and CDR2 are ENHRY and SYGVKD. Trimming took off 5 bases at V and 2 bases at J, with 13 bases between the two ends. In DNA, the CDR3 is TGTGCCATCAGTCCGACCCCTAAGCCCTACGAGCAGTACTTC. This gives the protein CAISPTPKPYEQYF.

This clonotype was seen at least ten times. This chain joins TRBV28 and TRBJ1-1; no reliable D call. The V gene's germline CDR1 is MDHEN and CDR2 SYDVKM. The V gene lost 2 bases and the J gene lost 5 bases, with 12 bases spanning the gap. The CDR3 is 14 residues long. The CDR3 nucleotides are TGTGCCAGCAGTTTAGGGGAACCGAGGACTGAAGCTTTCTTT. It is translated as CASSLGEPRTEAFF.

The chain carries TRBV12-3 or TRBV12-4 and TRBJ1-3; 9 bases map to TRBD1. The CDR3 length is 14 residues. With V trimmed by 3 bases and J by 6 bases, 3 bases remained unmatched. In nucleotides, the CDR3 is TGTGCCAGCAGTTTTCGGACAGGGGAAAACACCATATATTTT. It encodes CASSFRTGENTIYF.

The chain is built from TRBV28 and TRBJ2-1; TRBD1 agrees at 9 bases. This CDR3 has 18 residues. In germline, CDR1 is MDHEN, CDR2 SYDVKM. V was pared by 7 bases and J by 10 bases, with 23 bases of the junction left unmatched. This chain's CDR3 is CASTSVVPGQGVPWEQFF. The DNA for the CDR3 is TGTGCCAGCACATCAGTTGTCCCGGGACAGGGAGTTCCCTGGGAGCAGTTCTTC. Based on the CDR3 plus reference TRBV28 and TRBJ2-1, the full variable domain is DVKVTQSSRYLVKRTGEKVFLECVQDMDHENMFWYRQDPGLGLRLIYFSYDVKMKEKGDIPEGYSVSREKKERFSLILESASTNQTSMYLCASTSVVPGQGVPWEQFFGPGTRLTVL.

This clonotype was picked up many times. The V gene is TRBV20-1, the J gene TRBJ2-7, with 13 nucleotides matching TRBD2. V lost 5 bases, J lost 4 bases, and 5 bases stayed unmatched. The CDR3 consists of 14 residues. The germline gives CDR1 DFQATT, CDR2 SNEGSKA (reference sequence). In DNA, the CDR3 is TGCAGTGCTGGAAGGACTAGCGGGGGATACGAGCAGTACTTC. Translated, it gives CSAGRTSGGYEQYF.

This chain links TRBV19 with TRBJ2-1, with 8 bases fitting TRBD2. The CDR3 contains 15 residues. V gave up 3 bases and J gave up 3 bases; unmatched junction bases: 4. CDR1 and CDR2 (germline): LNHDA, SQIVND (reference sequence). The CDR3 nucleotides are TGTGCCAGTAGTATCCATAGCGGGGACTACAATGAGCAGTTCTTC. Translated: CASSIHSGDYNEQFF.

V is TRBV4-1 and J is TRBJ2-7; D remains ambiguous. V was trimmed by 0 bases and J by 3 bases, leaving 6 bases between them. The CDR3 is 13 residues long. Germline V lookup: CDR1 MGHRA, CDR2 YSYEKL. CDR3 sequence (DNA): TGCGCCAGCAGCCAAGATCTTAACTACGAGCAGTACTTC. This encodes CASSQDLNYEQYF.

This clonotype was found a few times. V gene TRBV19 combines with J gene TRBJ1-2; D remains unclear. Between the trimmed V and J ends, which lost 6 bases and 4 bases, there was a span of 21 bases. The length of the CDR3 is 16 residues. Germline V gives CDR1 LNHDA, CDR2 SQIVND (reference sequence). The CDR3 sequence: CASSQTGVDWPYGYTF. In DNA, the CDR3 is TGTGCCAGTAGCCAAACCGGTGTAGACTGGCCCTATGGCTACACCTTC.

This clonotype was recorded at least ten times. The rearrangement joins TRBV6-1 to TRBJ2-5, with 14 bases that match TRBD2. The CDR3 runs 15 residues. Germline CDR1 MNHNS, CDR2 SASEGT. The ends lost 5 bases at V and 5 bases at J; junction bases unmatched: 4. The CDR3 spells CASSRGTSGSETQYF. The CDR3 region has the DNA TGTGCCAGCAGTAGGGGGACTAGCGGGAGTGAGACCCAGTACTTC.

This clonotype was observed many times. The gene calls are TRBV28 and TRBJ2-7, with 11 bases fitting TRBD2. The CDR3 totals 12 residues. J gave up 9 bases and V 10 bases, and 8 bases lay outside the gene matches. The germline CDR1 and CDR2 sequences are MDHEN and SYDVKM. The CDR3 spells CAIRTSGRSQYF. The CDR3 DNA reads as TGTGCCATCCGAACTAGCGGGAGATCGCAGTACTTC.

The rearrangement links TRBV7-9 to TRBJ2-5; tentative D call: TRBD2 (6 bases). V shed 5 bases and J shed 3 bases, with 16 bases lying between them. Germline CDR1 is SEHNR and CDR2 is FQNEAQ (reference sequence). The CDR3 sequence is 15 residues long. The CDR3 sequence: CASSPGVGTKETQYF. The CDR3 nucleotides read TGTGCCAGCAGCCCGGGGGTGGGGACGAAAGAGACCCAGTACTTC.

The CDR3 DNA reads as TGTGCCTGGAGTACTGGACAGGGGGCGCGTGAGACCCAGTACTTC. Translating it yields CAWSTGQGARETQYF. V gene TRBV30 combines with J gene TRBJ2-5, with TRBD1 identical over 11 bases. CDR1 is GTSNPN and CDR2 is SVGIG in the germline V gene (reference sequence). V lost 2 bases to trimming and J lost 5 bases; unmatched junction nucleotides: 7. The CDR3 consists of 15 residues.

This clonotype has at least ten counts. The rearrangement uses TRBV20-1 and TRBJ1-2; D perhaps matches TRBD1 (6 bases). V lost 6 bases to trimming and J lost 3 bases, with 11 bases between them. Germline CDR1 and CDR2: DFQATT and SNEGSKA (reference sequence). The CDR3 loop spans 12 amino acids. The CDR3: CSAPRQDYGYTF. DNA for the CDR3: TGCAGTGCGCCCAGACAGGACTATGGCTACACCTTC.

The V and J genes are TRBV9 and TRBJ2-2; tentatively, D is TRBD2 (6 bases). The V and J ends lost 0 bases and 4 bases respectively, with 10 bases between them. The length of the CDR3 is 15 residues. Germline CDR1 is SGDLS and CDR2 is YYNGEE. This chain's CDR3 is CASSVAGSATGELFF. The CDR3 region has the DNA TGTGCCAGCAGCGTAGCCGGGAGTGCCACCGGGGAGCTGTTTTTT.

The rearrangement links TRBV6-1 to TRBJ2-3; 7 nucleotides agree with TRBD1. Germline V gene lookup returns CDR1 MNHNS and CDR2 SASEGT. V shed 8 bases and J 1 base; nucleotides not matched to a gene: 6. This CDR3 region has 14 residues. The CDR3 is CASRRQGGTDTQYF. The CDR3 nucleotides read TGTGCCAGCCGTAGACAGGGAGGCACAGATACGCAGTATTTT.

This chain connects TRBV6-5 to TRBJ2-1, with 8 bases that match TRBD2. V lost 0 bases to trimming and J lost 6 bases; unmatched junction nucleotides: 7. CDR3 length: 16 amino acids. Looked up from germline, CDR1 is MNHEY and CDR2 is SVGAGI. The CDR3 protein is CASSYSISGGFNEQFF. The CDR3 DNA follows: TGTGCCAGCAGTTACTCGATAAGCGGGGGTTTCAATGAGCAGTTCTTC.

This sequence joins TRBV27 and TRBJ2-3; no clear D. Trimming took 4 bases from V and 0 from J, leaving 8 bases between them. The germline gives CDR1 MNHEY, CDR2 SMNVEV (reference sequence). The CDR3 is 14 residues long. CDR3 region: CASSSSQSTDTQYF. CDR3 nucleotide sequence: TGTGCCAGCAGTTCCTCACAGAGCACAGATACGCAGTATTTT.

This clonotype has ten or more counts. V is TRBV2 and J is TRBJ1-2; 7 bases map to TRBD1. CDR3 length: 16 amino acids. Germline CDR1 SNHLY, CDR2 FYNNEI. V lost 2 bases, J lost 2 bases, and 8 bases stayed unmatched. CDR3 loop: CASSEPGQLANYGYTF. The CDR3 bases are TGTGCCAGCAGTGAACCGGGACAGTTAGCAAACTATGGCTACACCTTC. The full variable domain, completed using reference TRBV2 and TRBJ1-2, is EPEVTQTPSHQVTQMGQEVILRCVPISNHLYFYWYRQILGQKVEFLVSFYNNEISEKSEIFDDQFSVERPDGSNFTLKIRSTKLEDSAMYFCASSEPGQLANYGYTFGSGTRLTVV.